This T cell receptor beta chain is from a study of T cells in narcolepsy. About the study: Patients with NT1 or NT2 and healthy control donors were enrolled. Overall study findings and caveats: Some memory CD4+ repertoires had no autoreactive clone sequences. Healthy controls reportedly lacked the autoreactive clonotypes serially found in patients' blood. Same-patient CSF and blood CD4+ T cell clonotypes included HCRT-specific and TRIB2-specific autoreactive ones.

The protocol was immunoSEQ multiplex PCR, while the TCRdb copy is restricted to in-frame clones and leaves out a portion. This repertoire shows some 30,000 clones, around 80% found once; its top ten account for approximately 1.1%. A word on this clone: Its antigen is currently unknown.

The origin of this receptor is a human donor with narcolepsy. Sequences were obtained from CD45RA- memory CD4+ T cells from PBMCs.

CDR3 bases: TGTGCCAGCAACGAAACCCGAAACACTGAAGCTTTCTTT. This gives the protein CASNETRNTEAFF. The genes are TRBV6-4 and TRBJ1-1; D gene unclear. The germline V gene has CDR1 MRHNA and CDR2 SNTAGT. The CDR3 consists of 13 residues. Trimming took 7 bases from V and 2 from J, leaving 11 bases between them.